This T cell receptor (beta chain) was captured in a study of regulatory T cells in long-lasting Graves disease. Time point: persistent/refractory GD, antithyroid drugs over 5 years with positive TRAb. RNA isolated from PBMCs was used to make the TCR library. With iRepertoire HTBI primers and Arm-PCR of CDR3 regions, TCR beta libraries were built. In the original workflow: Samples revealed 50 to 70 TRBV and 14 TRBJ segments. TCRdb processed the multiplex PCR reads anew with MiXCR; each CDR3 protein has one entry. These V and J calls rely on TCRdb rather than the paper's analysis. The sample shows 650,000 to 850,000 distinct CDR3 sequences, roughly 30% of them seen only once. This clonotype was recorded a few times. Its antigen remains unknown. Study-wide findings and caveats: TRBV28, TRBJ1-2 and TRBJ2-5 were favored in persistent disease.

The germline V gene has CDR1 KGHSH and CDR2 LQKENI. Trimming cost V 3 bases and J 4 bases; bases outside gene matches: 4. The CDR3 spans 14 residues. The V and J genes are TRBV18 and TRBJ1-2, with 8 bases that match TRBD1. This TCR came from a female donor with Graves disease. The sequencing here drew on peripheral blood mononuclear cells (PBMCs), taken when the disease was refractory, from a patient treated with antithyroid drugs. The CDR3 nucleotides read TGTGCCAGCTCACCTCGGGACAGGATCTATGGCTACACCTTC. Translating it yields CASSPRDRIYGYTF.